The source of this T cell receptor (beta chain) is a study of blood T cell repertoires in COVID-19. Across the study: The United States, Italy and Spain were the sources of the acute and convalescent COVID-19 samples. Sample material is recorded as cDNA or gDNA derived from T cells, B-cell-depleted T cells, or PBMCs.

Across 20 to 25 US areas, participants ranged in age from roughly 18 to 95 years. As originally analysed: Estimation of nucleated cell counts relied on the amplification of reference gene primers. Method: immunoSEQ multiplex PCR; TCRdb's copy keeps in-frame clones and lacks some. V and J calls and clone size are as listed in that table; D and trimming were resolved from the DNA. The sample has about 200,000 clones, roughly 87% seen once. This clone is a singleton in its sample. V trimming: 8 bases; J trimming: 1 base; junction bases outside the gene matches: 4. Looked up from germline, CDR1 is MDHEN and CDR2 is SYDVKM. CDR3 length: 13 residues.

The V call is TRBV28, the J call TRBJ1-2; 7 nucleotides match TRBD1. The clonotype comes from a woman in her thirties or forties with acute COVID-19. Sequenced sample: PBMCs or T cells enriched from blood (not recorded which). The CDR3: CASSDRLNYGYTF. In nucleotides, the CDR3 is TGTGCCAGCTCGGACAGGCTTAACTATGGCTACACCTTC.